This T cell receptor beta chain was obtained from a study of T cells in Graves' hyperthyroidism and ophthalmopathy. Notes on the study in general: Most expanded thyroid clonotypes above 0.001 recurred in blood.

The V end lost 1 base, the J end lost 2 bases, and 12 bases lay between the germline ends. The CDR3 contains 15 residues. Germline V gives CDR1 SEHNR, CDR2 FQNEAQ (reference sequence). Diagnostic assessment was based on clinical symptoms, serum thyroxine and TRAb, thyroid ultrasound and orbital computed tomography. PBMCs stemmed from less than 13 ml fresh peripheral blood. A remark on this clonotype: The target antigen is unknown.

RNA transcripts yielded amplified TCR beta CDR3 regions. The primer set for the first-round RT-PCR of the TCR CDR3 was HTBI. MiXCR, run by TCRdb on the multiplex PCR reads, gives a single entry per CDR3 protein. The data hold about 370,000 distinct CDR3 sequences, with roughly 15% observed a single time. The gene calls are TRBV7-9 and TRBJ2-7; a weak D match, TRBD1 (5 bases). The sequence was collected from a woman aged 55-70 years with Graves' ophthalmopathy. Source material: blood. The CDR3 sequence is CASSLERSRAYEQYF. DNA for the CDR3: TGTGCCAGCAGCTTAGAGAGGAGCAGGGCCTACGAGCAGTACTTC.